Listed here is a single T cell receptor (beta chain). Per the authors' pipeline: Quantification of nucleated cells was approximated via reference gene primer amplification. Generated by immunoSEQ multiplex PCR, the TCRdb table keeps only in-frame clones and is missing some. That table gives V, J and clone size, and the DNA gave D and trimming. The data contain over 65,000 clones, under 80% of them singletons. This sample was included in a study of blood T cell repertoires in COVID-19. The CDR3 consists of 13 residues. The V gene's germline CDR1 is SGHNT and CDR2 YYREEE (reference sequence). The junction had 4 bases not matched to a gene; V was cut back by 4 bases and J by 3 bases.

The sequence was obtained from a man in his 60s with COVID-19, enrolled during active disease. Sample: peripheral blood. The chain uses TRBV5-4 and TRBJ2-7; 7 bases are shared with TRBD1. The CDR3 DNA reads as TGTGCCAGCAGCCGACAGGGTAACTACGAGCAGTACTTC. As protein: CASSRQGNYEQYF.